The rows below give T cell receptor beta chains drawn from one sample of a study of T cell responses to AZD1222 COVID-19 vaccine. The assay was immunoSEQ multiplex PCR, and TCRdb's table has in-frame clones only and misses some. The table has roughly 120,000 clones, around 92% seen once. The source material was peripheral blood, sampled on day 0 of AZD1222 vaccination. These receptor sequences come from an adult in good health. Each CDR3 is given with its conserved first and last residue. D genes are given only for firm matches. Only some rows state a clone size, as once, few, many or a class for expanded clones.

J gene: TRBJ2-7; V gene: TRBV4-3; CDR3 length: 15; clone size: .; D gene: .; CDR3 protein: CASSQSSGGVYEQYF; CDR3 DNA: TGCGCCAGCAGCCAATCGTCAGGAGGGGTCTACGAGCAGTACTTC
J gene: TRBJ2-1; V gene: TRBV7-9; CDR3 length: 13; clone size: .; D gene: .; CDR3 protein: CASSARHYNEQFF; CDR3 DNA: TGTGCCAGCAGTGCCCGACACTACAATGAGCAGTTCTTC
J gene: TRBJ1-1; V gene: TRBV28; CDR3 length: 15; clone size: .; D gene: TRBD1; CDR3 protein: CASSSGTGVYTEAFF; CDR3 DNA: TGTGCCAGCAGTTCGGGGACAGGAGTGTACACTGAAGCTTTCTTT
J gene: TRBJ2-3; V gene: TRBV29-1; CDR3 length: 13; clone size: .; D gene: .; CDR3 protein: CSVEERGTDTQYF; CDR3 DNA: TGCAGCGTTGAAGAGAGGGGCACAGATACGCAGTATTTT
J gene: TRBJ2-1; V gene: TRBV19; CDR3 length: 15; clone size: .; D gene: TRBD2; CDR3 protein: CASSQRLAGGFEQFF; CDR3 DNA: TGTGCCAGTAGTCAAAGACTAGCGGGAGGTTTTGAGCAGTTCTTC
J gene: TRBJ2-5; V gene: TRBV4-1; CDR3 length: 12; clone size: .; D gene: .; CDR3 protein: CASSQDQETQYF; CDR3 DNA: TGCGCCAGCAGCCAAGATCAGGAGACCCAGTACTTC
J gene: TRBJ2-7; V gene: TRBV7-2; CDR3 length: 13; clone size: few; D gene: .; CDR3 protein: CASSLNPSYEQYF; CDR3 DNA: TGTGCCAGCAGCTTAAATCCATCCTACGAGCAGTACTTC
J gene: TRBJ2-1; V gene: TRBV2; CDR3 length: 17; clone size: once; D gene: .; CDR3 protein: CASSEALLGASYNEQFF; CDR3 DNA: TGTGCCAGCAGTGAAGCGCTCCTGGGAGCCTCCTACAATGAGCAGTTCTTC
J gene: TRBJ1-1; V gene: TRBV5-1; CDR3 length: 16; clone size: .; D gene: .; CDR3 protein: CASSPQGSAGRTEAFF; CDR3 DNA: TGCGCCAGCAGCCCCCAAGGGTCTGCGGGACGGACTGAAGCTTTCTTT
J gene: TRBJ2-1; V gene: TRBV7-2; CDR3 length: 15; clone size: .; D gene: .; CDR3 protein: CASSLAGGYYNEQFF; CDR3 DNA: TGTGCCAGCAGCTTAGCGGGGGGTTACTACAATGAGCAGTTCTTC
J gene: TRBJ2-5; V gene: TRBV5-6; CDR3 length: 16; clone size: .; D gene: TRBD2; CDR3 protein: CASDRASGSQGETQYF; CDR3 DNA: TGTGCCAGCGACCGAGCTAGCGGGAGTCAGGGGGAGACCCAGTACTTC
J gene: TRBJ1-5; V gene: TRBV27; CDR3 length: 13; clone size: .; D gene: .; CDR3 protein: CASSFSSNQPQHF; CDR3 DNA: TGTGCCAGCAGTTTTAGCAGCAATCAGCCCCAGCATTTT